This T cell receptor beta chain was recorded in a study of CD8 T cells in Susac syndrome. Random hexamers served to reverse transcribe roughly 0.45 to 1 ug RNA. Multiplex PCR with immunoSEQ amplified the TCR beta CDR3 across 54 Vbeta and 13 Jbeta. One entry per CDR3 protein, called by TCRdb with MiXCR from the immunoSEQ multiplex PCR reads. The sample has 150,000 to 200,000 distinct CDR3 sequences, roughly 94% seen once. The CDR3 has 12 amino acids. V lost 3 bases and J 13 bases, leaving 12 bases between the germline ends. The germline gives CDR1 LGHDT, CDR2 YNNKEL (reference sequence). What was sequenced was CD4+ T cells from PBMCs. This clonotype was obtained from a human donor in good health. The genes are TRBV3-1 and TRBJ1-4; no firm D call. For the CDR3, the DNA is TGTGCCAGCAGCCATCCGGCCACGGGACTGTTTTTT. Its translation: CASSHPATGLFF.